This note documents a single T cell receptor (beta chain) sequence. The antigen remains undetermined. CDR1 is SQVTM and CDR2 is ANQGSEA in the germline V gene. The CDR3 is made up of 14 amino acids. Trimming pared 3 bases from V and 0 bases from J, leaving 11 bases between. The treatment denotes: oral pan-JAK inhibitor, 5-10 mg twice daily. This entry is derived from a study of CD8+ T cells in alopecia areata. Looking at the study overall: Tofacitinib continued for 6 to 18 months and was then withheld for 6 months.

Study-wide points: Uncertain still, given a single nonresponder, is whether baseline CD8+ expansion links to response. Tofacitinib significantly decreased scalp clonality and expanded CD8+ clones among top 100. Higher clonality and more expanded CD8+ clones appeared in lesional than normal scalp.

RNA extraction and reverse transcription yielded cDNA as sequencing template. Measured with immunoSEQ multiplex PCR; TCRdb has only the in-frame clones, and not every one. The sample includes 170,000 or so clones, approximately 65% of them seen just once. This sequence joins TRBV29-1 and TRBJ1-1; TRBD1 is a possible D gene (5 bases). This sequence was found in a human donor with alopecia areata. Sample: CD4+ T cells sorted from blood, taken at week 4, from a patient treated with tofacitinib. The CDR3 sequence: CSVDRGILNTEAFF. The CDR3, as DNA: TGCAGCGTTGACCGGGGGATCCTGAACACTGAAGCTTTCTTT.